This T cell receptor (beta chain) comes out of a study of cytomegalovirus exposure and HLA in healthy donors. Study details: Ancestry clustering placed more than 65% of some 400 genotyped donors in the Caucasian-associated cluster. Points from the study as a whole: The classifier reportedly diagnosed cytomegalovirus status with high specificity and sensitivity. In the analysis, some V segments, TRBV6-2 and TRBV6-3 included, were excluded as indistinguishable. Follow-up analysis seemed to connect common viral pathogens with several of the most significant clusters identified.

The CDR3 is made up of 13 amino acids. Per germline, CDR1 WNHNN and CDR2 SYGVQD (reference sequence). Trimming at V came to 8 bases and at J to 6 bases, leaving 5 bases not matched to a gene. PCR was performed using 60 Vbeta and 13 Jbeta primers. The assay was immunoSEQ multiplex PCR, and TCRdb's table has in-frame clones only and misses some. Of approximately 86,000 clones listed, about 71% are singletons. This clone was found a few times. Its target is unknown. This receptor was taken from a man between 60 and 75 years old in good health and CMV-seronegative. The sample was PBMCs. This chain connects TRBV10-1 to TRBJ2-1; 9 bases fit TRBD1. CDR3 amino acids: CASGGTGINEQFF. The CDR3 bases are TGCGCCAGCGGGGGGACAGGGATCAATGAGCAGTTCTTC.